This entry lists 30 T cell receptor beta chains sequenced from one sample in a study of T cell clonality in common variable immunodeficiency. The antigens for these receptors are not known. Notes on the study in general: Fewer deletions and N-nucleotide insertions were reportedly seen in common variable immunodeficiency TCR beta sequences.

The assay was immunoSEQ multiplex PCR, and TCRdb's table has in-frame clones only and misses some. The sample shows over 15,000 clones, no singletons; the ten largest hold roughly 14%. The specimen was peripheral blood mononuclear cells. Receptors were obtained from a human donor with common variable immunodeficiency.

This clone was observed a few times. The CDR3 here is CASNGGQQETQYF. CDR3 bases read: TGTGCCAGTAATGGGGGCCAACAAGAGACC. V and J are TRBV19 and TRBJ2-5; perhaps TRBD1 as D (6 bases). The read is 3 residues too short to cover the CDR3 end, so that end is filled in from the germline J gene. The V gene's germline CDR1 is LNHDA and CDR2 SQIVND (reference sequence). Trimming left V 7 bases short and J 2 bases short, with 11 bases between. The CDR3 is 13 residues long.

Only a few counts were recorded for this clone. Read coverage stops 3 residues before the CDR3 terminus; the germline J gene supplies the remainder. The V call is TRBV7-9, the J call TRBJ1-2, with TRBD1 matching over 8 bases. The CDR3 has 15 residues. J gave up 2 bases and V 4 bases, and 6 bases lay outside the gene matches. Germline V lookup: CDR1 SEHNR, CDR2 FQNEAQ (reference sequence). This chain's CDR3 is CASSSPTGANYGYTF. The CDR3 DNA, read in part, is TGTGCCAGCAGCTCCCCGACAGGGGCGAACTATGGC.

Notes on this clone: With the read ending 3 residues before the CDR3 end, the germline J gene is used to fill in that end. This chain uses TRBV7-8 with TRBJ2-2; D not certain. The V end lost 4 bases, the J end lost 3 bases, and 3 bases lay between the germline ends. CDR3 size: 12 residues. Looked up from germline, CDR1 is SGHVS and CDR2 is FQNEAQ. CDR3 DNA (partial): TGTGCCAGCAGCTCATACACCGGGGAG. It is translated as CASSSYTGE. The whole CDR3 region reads CASSSYTGELFF.

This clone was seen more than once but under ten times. The CDR3 loop reads CASSPRWEGAEGGYTF. Partial CDR3 DNA: TGTGCCAGCTCACCAAGATGGGAGGGGGCCGAAGGGGGC. V is TRBV18 and J is TRBJ1-2; 7 nucleotides align to TRBD1. The read gets to within 3 residues of the CDR3 end, and the germline J gene fills in the rest. CDR1 and CDR2 from the germline V gene are KGHSH and LQKENI. This CDR3 spans 16 amino acids.

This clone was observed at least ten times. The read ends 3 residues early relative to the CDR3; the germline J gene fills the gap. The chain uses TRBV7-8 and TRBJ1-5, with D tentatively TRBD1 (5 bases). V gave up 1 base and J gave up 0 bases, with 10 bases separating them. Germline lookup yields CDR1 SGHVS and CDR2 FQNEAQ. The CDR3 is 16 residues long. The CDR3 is CASSLVGGISNQPQHF. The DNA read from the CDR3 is TGTGCCAGCAGCTTAGTCGGGGGGATTAGCAATCAGCCC.

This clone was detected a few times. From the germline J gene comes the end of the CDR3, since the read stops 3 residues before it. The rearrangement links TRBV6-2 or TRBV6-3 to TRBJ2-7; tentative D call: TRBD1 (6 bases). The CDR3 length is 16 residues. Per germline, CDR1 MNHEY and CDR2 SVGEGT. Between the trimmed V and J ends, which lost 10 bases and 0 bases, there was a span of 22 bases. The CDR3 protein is CATQGVTGRISYEQYF. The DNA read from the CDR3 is TGTGCCACCCAAGGGGTGACAGGCCGTATCTCCTACGAG.

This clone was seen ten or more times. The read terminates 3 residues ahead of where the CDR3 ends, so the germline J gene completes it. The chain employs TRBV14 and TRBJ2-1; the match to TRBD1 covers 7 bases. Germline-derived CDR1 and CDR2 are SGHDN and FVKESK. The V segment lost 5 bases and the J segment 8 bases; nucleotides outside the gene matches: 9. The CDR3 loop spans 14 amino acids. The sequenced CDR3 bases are TGTGCCAGCAGCTTACATCAGGGGGTCCATGAG. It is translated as CASSLHQGVHE. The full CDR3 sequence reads CASSLHQGVHEQFF. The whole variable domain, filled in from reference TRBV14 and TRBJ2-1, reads EAGVTQFPSHSVIEKGQTVTLRCDPISGHDNLYWYRRVMGKEIKFLLHFVKESKQDESGMPNNRFLAERTGGTYSTLKVQPAELEDSGVYFCASSLHQGVHEQFFGPGTRLTVL.

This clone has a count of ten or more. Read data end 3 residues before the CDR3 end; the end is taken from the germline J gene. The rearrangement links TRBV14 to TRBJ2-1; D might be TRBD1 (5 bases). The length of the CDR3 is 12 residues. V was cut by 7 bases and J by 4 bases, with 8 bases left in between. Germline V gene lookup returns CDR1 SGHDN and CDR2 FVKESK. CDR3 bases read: TGTGCCAGCACAGACAGTTACAATGAG. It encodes CASTDSYNE. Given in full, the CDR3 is CASTDSYNEQFF.

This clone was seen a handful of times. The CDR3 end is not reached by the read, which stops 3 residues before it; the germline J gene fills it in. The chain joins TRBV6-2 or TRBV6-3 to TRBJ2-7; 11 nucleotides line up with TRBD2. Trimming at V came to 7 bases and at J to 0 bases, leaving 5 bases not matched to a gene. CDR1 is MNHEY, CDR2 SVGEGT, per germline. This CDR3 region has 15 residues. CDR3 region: CASTHGTSGSYEQYF. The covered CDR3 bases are TGTGCCAGCACCCACGGGACTAGCGGCTCCTACGAG.

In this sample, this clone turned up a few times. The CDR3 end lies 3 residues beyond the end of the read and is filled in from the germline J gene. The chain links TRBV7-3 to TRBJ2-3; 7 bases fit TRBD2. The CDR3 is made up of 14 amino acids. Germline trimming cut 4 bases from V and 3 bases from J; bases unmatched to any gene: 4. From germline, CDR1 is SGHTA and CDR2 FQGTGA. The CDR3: CASSSGLVTDTQYF. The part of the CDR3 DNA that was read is TGTGCCAGCAGCTCAGGACTAGTGACAGATACG.

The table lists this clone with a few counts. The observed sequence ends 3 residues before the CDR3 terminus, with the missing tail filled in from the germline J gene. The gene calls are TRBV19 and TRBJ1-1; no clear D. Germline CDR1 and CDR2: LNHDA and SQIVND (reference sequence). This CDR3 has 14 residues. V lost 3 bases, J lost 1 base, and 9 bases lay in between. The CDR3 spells CASSIAVQNTEAFF. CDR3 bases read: TGTGCCAGTAGTATTGCGGTCCAGAACACTGAA.

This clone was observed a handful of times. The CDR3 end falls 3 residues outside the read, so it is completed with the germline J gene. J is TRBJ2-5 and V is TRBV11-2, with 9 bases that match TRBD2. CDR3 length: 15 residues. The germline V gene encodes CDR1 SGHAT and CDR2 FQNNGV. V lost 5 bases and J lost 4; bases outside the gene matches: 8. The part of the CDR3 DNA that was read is TGTGCCAGCAGCCGCGGAGCGGGGGGAGCAGAGACC. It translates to CASSRGAGGAET. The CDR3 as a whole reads CASSRGAGGAETQYF.

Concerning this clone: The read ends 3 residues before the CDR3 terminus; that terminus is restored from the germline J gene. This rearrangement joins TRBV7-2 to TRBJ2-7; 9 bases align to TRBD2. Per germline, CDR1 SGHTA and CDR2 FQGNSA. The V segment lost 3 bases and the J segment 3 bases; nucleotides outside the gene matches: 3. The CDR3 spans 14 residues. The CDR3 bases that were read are TGTGCCAGCAGCTTTGAGCGGGGGGTCTACGAG. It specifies CASSFERGVYE. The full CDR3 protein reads CASSFERGVYEQYF.

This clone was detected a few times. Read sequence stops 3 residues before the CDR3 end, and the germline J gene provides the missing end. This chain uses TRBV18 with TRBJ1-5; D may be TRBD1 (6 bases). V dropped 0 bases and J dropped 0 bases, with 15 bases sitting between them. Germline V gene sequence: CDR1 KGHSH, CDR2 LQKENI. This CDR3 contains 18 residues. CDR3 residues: CASSPPPQGIGSNQPQHF. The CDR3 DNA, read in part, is TGTGCCAGCTCACCACCCCCGCAGGGGATAGGTAGCAATCAGCCC.

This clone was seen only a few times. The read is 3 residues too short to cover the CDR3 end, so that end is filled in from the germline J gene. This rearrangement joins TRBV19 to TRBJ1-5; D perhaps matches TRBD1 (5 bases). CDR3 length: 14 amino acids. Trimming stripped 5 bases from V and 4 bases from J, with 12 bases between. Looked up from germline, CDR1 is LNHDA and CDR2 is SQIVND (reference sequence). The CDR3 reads CASSSPGGNQPQHF. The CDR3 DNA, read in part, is TGTGCCAGTAGTTCCCCCGGGGGGAATCAGCCC.

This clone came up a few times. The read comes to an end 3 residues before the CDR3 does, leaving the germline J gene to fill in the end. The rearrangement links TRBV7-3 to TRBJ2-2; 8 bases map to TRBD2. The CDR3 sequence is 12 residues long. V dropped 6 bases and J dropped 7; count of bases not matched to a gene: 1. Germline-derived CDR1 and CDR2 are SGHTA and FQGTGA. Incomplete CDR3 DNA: TGTGCCAGCAGGGCGGGAGGCGGGGAG. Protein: CASRAGGGE. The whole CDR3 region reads CASRAGGGELFF.

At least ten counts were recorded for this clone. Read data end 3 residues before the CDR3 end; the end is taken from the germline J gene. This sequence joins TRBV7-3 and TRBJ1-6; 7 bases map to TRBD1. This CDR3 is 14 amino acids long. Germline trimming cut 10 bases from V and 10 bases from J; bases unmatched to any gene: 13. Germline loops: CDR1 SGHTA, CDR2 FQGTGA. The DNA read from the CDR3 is TGTGCCACCGCCCGGACAGGCCCCCAATCACCC. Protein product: CATARTGPQSP. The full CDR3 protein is CATARTGPQSPLHF.

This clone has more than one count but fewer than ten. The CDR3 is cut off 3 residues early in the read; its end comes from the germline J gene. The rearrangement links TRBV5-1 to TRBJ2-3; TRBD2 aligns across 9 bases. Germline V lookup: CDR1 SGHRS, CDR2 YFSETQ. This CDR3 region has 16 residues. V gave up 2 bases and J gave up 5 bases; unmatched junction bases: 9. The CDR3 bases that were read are TGCGCCAGCAGCTTAACGGGACTAGCTGGGGGAGATACG. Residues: CASSLTGLAGGDT. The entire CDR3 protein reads CASSLTGLAGGDTQYF.

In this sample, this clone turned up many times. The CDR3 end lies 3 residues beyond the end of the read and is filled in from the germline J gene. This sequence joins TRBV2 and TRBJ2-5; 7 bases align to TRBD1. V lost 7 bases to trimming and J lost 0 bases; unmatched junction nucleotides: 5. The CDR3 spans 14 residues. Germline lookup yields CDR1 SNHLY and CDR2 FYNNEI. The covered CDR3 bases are TGTGCCAGCACGAGGGGGCTGTACCAAGAGACC. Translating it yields CASTRGLYQET. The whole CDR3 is CASTRGLYQETQYF.

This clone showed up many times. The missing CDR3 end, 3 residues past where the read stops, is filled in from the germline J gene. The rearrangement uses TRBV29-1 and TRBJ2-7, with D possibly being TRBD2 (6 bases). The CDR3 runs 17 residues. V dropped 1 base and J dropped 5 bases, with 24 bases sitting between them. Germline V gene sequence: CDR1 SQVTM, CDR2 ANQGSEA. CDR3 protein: CSVEGGVVSGRANEQYF. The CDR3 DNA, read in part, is TGCAGCGTTGAAGGAGGAGTCGTTAGCGGAAGAGCGAACGAG.

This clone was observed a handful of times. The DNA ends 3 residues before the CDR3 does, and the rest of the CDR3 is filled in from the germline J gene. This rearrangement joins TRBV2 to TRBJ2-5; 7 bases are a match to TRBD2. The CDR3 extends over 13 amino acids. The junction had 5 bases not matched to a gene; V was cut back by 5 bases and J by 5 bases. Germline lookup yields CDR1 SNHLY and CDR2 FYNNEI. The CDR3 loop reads CASSSGTWETQYF. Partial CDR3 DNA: TGTGCCAGCAGTAGCGGGACTTGGGAGACC.

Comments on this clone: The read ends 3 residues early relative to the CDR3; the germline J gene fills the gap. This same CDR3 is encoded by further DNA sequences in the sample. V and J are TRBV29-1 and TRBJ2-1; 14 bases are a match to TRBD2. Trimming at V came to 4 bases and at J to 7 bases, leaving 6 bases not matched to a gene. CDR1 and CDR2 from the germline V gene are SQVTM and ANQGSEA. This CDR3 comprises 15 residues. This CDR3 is CSVGGLAGVGNEQFF. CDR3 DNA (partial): TGCAGCGTTGGGGGACTAGCGGGAGTTGGGAATGAG.

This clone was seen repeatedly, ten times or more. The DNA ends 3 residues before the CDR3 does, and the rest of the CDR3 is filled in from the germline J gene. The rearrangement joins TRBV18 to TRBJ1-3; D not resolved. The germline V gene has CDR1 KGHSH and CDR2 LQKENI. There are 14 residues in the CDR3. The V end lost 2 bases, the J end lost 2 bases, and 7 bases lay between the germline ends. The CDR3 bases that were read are TGTGCCAGCTCACCATCGGGGACTGGAAACACC. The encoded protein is CASSPSGTGNT. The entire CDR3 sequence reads CASSPSGTGNTIYF.

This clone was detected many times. CDR3 in amino acids: CSVEDWGGETQYF. CDR3 bases read: TGCAGCGTTGAAGATTGGGGGGGAGAGACC. The V call is TRBV29-1, the J call TRBJ2-5; 7 bases align to TRBD2. The CDR3 end falls 3 residues outside the read, so it is completed with the germline J gene. The CDR3 runs to 13 residues. The V segment lost 0 bases and the J segment 4 bases; nucleotides outside the gene matches: 2. Germline V gene data show CDR1 as SQVTM and CDR2 as ANQGSEA.

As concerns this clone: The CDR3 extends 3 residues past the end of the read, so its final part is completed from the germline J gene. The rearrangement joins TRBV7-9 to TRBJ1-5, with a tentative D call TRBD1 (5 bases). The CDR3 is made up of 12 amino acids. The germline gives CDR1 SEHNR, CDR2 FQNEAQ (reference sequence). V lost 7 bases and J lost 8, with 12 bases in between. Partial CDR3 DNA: TGTGCCAGCACCACCGGGGGGAAGCCC. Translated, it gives CASTTGGKP. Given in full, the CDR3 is CASTTGGKPQHF.

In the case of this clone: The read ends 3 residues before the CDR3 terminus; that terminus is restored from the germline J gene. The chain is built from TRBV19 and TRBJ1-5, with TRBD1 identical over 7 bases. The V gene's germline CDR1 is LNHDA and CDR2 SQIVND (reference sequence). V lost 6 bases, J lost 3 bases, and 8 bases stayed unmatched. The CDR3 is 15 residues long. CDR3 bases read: TGTGCCAGTAGGGGCGTTGGGACAGACAATCAGCCC. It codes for CASRGVGTDNQP. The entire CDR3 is CASRGVGTDNQPQHF.

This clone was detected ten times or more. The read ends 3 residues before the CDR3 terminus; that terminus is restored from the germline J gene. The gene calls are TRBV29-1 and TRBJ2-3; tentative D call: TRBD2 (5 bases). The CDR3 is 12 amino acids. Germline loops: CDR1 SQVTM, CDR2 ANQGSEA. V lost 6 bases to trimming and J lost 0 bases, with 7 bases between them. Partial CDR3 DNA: TGCAGCGTCAGCGGAAGCACAGATACG. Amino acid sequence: CSVSGSTDT. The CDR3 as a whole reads CSVSGSTDTQYF.

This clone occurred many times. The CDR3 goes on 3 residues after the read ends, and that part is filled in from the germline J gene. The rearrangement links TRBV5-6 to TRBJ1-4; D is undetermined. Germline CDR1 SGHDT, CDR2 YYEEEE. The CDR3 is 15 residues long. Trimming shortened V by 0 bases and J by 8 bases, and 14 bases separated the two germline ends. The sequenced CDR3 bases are TGTGCCAGCAGCTTGGCAAGCGGGGAACGGGAAAAA. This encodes CASSLASGEREK. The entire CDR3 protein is CASSLASGEREKLFF.

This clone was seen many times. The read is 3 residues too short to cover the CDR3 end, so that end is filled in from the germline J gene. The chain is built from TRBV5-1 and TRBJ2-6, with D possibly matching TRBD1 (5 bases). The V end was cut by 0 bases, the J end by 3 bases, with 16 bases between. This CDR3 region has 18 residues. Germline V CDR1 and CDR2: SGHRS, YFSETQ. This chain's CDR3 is CASSLEMGRLGGANVLTF. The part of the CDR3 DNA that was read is TGCGCCAGCAGCTTGGAGATGGGGCGTCTAGGTGGGGCCAACGTC.

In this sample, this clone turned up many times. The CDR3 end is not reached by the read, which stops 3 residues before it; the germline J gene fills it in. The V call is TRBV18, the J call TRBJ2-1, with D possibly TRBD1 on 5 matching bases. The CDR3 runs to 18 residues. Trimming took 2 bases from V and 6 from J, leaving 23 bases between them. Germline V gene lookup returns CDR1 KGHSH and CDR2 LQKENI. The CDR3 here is CASSPFLPGNSGVNEQFF. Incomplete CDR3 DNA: TGTGCCAGCTCACCATTCCTCCCAGGGAATTCAGGCGTCAATGAG.